The TCR beta chain under discussion was sequenced for a study of shared clonotypes between healthy human individuals. CD8 cells classed as naive were CD45RO-negative and positively selected for CCR7, excluding terminally differentiated effector memory CD45RA+ cells. The CDR3 spans 12 residues. CDR1 MDHEN and CDR2 SYDVKM come from the germline V gene. Trimming shortened V by 1 base and J by 3 bases, and 4 bases separated the two germline ends. This clone was detected once. The repertoire was sequenced with immunoSEQ multiplex PCR; TCRdb's copy has only in-frame clones and lacks some. The table lists approximately 2,000,000 clones, around 95% of them singletons.

The chain recombines TRBV28 with TRBJ2-7; D not resolved. The receptor was derived from a man aged 18 to 30 in good health. Some clones in this sample may be carry-over from other donors' samples. The sample taken for sequencing was naive CD8+ T cells from PBMCs. CDR3 loop: CASSLYVYEQYF. In nucleotides, the CDR3 is TGTGCCAGCAGTTTATATGTCTACGAGCAGTACTTC.